The 22 T cell receptor beta chains below come from one sample, sequenced in a study of blood T cell repertoires in COVID-19. Sequenced by immunoSEQ multiplex PCR; TCRdb stores in-frame clones only, minus some. In the table there are about 260,000 clones, about nine tenths of which are singletons. Source material: peripheral blood. The source of these receptors is a woman between 40 and 50 years old who had recovered from COVID-19.

The chain joins TRBV7-9 to TRBJ2-7, with TRBD1 matching 9 bases. The ends lost 3 bases at V and 6 bases at J; junction bases unmatched: 6. The germline V gene encodes CDR1 SEHNR and CDR2 FQNEAQ (reference sequence). The CDR3 runs 14 residues. CDR3: CASSFARQGGEQYF. CDR3 bases: TGTGCCAGCAGCTTTGCCCGACAGGGGGGCGAGCAGTACTTC.

This rearrangement joins TRBV4-1 to TRBJ2-7; no clear D. V was trimmed by 3 bases and J by 2 bases, leaving 14 bases between them. The CDR3 is 15 amino acids. Germline CDR1 is MGHRA and CDR2 is YSYEKL. The CDR3 loop reads CASSHLVSATYEQYF. Here the CDR3 DNA reads TGCGCCAGCAGCCACCTAGTGTCAGCAACCTACGAGCAGTACTTC.

The chain recombines TRBV12-5 with TRBJ1-2; 7 nucleotides match TRBD1. Per germline, CDR1 LGHNT and CDR2 FRNRAP. There are 14 residues in the CDR3. The ends lost 2 bases at V and 6 bases at J; junction bases unmatched: 6. CDR3 sequence reads: CASGLLTGVHGYTF. CDR3 in DNA: TGTGCTAGTGGTTTGCTCACAGGGGTACATGGCTACACCTTC.

V usage is TRBV5-1 and J usage is TRBJ1-3; perhaps TRBD1 as D (6 bases). Germline values: CDR1 SGHRS, CDR2 YFSETQ. This CDR3 spans 15 amino acids. V lost 4 bases, J lost 4 bases, and 15 bases lay in between. The CDR3 is CASSLVTGPGNTIYF. CDR3 nucleotides: TGCGCCAGCAGCCTCGTCACAGGGCCGGGAAACACCATATATTTT.

V and J are TRBV2 and TRBJ1-2; TRBD1 aligns across 10 bases. In germline, CDR1 is SNHLY, CDR2 FYNNEI. The CDR3 extends over 15 amino acids. V trimming: 7 bases; J trimming: 3 bases; junction bases outside the gene matches: 8. The CDR3 DNA follows: TGTGCCAGCATCTTTGGGACAGGGGAGCACTATGGCTACACCTTC. It specifies CASIFGTGEHYGYTF. The whole variable domain, filled in from reference TRBV2 and TRBJ1-2, reads EPEVTQTPSHQVTQMGQEVILRCVPISNHLYFYWYRQILGQKVEFLVSFYNNEISEKSEIFDDQFSVERPDGSNFTLKIRSTKLEDSAMYFCASIFGTGEHYGYTFGSGTRLTVV.

The chain links TRBV5-1 to TRBJ2-7, with 9 bases aligning to TRBD1. Germline CDR1 and CDR2: SGHRS and YFSETQ. This CDR3 comprises 13 residues. With 4 bases clipped from V and 7 bases from J, the junction kept 6 bases outside the gene matches. In DNA form, the CDR3 reads TGCGCCAGCAGCGGGGGGACAGGGTGGGAGCAGTACTTC. Translation: CASSGGTGWEQYF.

The chain employs TRBV4-3 and TRBJ2-1; D not resolved. This CDR3 contains 16 residues. Trimming took off 0 bases at V and 5 bases at J, with 14 bases between the two ends. CDR1 and CDR2 from the germline V gene are LGHNA and YSLEER. The CDR3 sequence: CASSQEWSDRDNEQFF. The CDR3, as DNA: TGCGCCAGCAGCCAAGAGTGGTCAGATCGGGACAATGAGCAGTTCTTC.

The chain has TRBV3-1 (or the pseudogene TRBV3-2) and TRBJ2-7; 7 bases line up with TRBD2. With 4 bases clipped from V and 6 bases from J, the junction kept 6 bases outside the gene matches. The CDR3 runs 13 residues. Germline V CDR1 and CDR2: LGHDT, YNNKEL (reference sequence). CDR3 sequence (DNA): TGTGCCAGCAGCCGATGGGGGGAGGGCGAGCAGTACTTC. This sequence encodes CASSRWGEGEQYF.

The rearrangement links TRBV27 to TRBJ1-2; TRBD1 matches at 8 bases. The CDR3 runs 15 residues. Germline CDR1 is MNHEY and CDR2 is SMNVEV (reference sequence). After removal of 5 bases from V and 4 bases from J, the junction contained 9 bases not matched to a gene. In nucleotides, the CDR3 is TGTGCCAGCAGTCTTATCTGGACAGGGTCCTATGGCTACACCTTC. It is translated as CASSLIWTGSYGYTF.

The chain couples TRBV10-3 to TRBJ1-1; no clear D. Germline V gene data show CDR1 as ENHRY and CDR2 as SYGVKD. V dropped 3 bases and J dropped 3 bases, with 8 bases sitting between them. The CDR3 has 13 residues. CDR3 residues: CAISDSGDTEAFF. Here the CDR3 DNA reads TGTGCCATCAGTGACAGCGGGGACACTGAAGCTTTCTTT.

This clone was observed once. V usage is TRBV5-1 and J usage is TRBJ1-5; weak D call: TRBD1 (5 bases). Trimming shortened V by 5 bases and J by 10 bases, and 16 bases separated the two germline ends. Germline CDR1 SGHRS, CDR2 YFSETQ. This CDR3 comprises 13 residues. CDR3 nucleotides: TGCGCCAGCAGTCGCGGGAGGGGAGATCCCCAGCATTTT. It translates to CASSRGRGDPQHF.

The rearrangement uses TRBV5-1 and TRBJ2-5, with unresolved D. The V end lost 0 bases, the J end lost 5 bases, and 8 bases lay between the germline ends. Per the germline V gene, CDR1 is SGHRS and CDR2 is YFSETQ. The CDR3 covers 13 residues. The CDR3 sequence is CASSLVGYETQYF. The CDR3 DNA sequence: TGCGCCAGCAGCTTGGTCGGGTACGAGACCCAGTACTTC.

The CDR3 sequence: CASSLEIINTEAFF. The CDR3 DNA sequence: TGCGCCAGCAGCCTCGAGATTATTAACACTGAAGCTTTCTTT. The J gene is TRBJ1-1, the V gene TRBV5-1; D not certain. The V gene's germline CDR1 is SGHRS and CDR2 YFSETQ. CDR3 length: 14 residues. Trimming removed 4 bases at V and 2 bases at J, with 12 bases between. Based on the CDR3 plus reference TRBV5-1 and TRBJ1-1, the full variable domain is KAGVTQTPRYLIKTRGQQVTLSCSPISGHRSVSWYQQTPGQGLQFLFEYFSETQRNKGNFPGRFSGRQFSNSRSEMNVSTLELGDSALYLCASSLEIINTEAFFGQGTRLTVV.

J is TRBJ1-1 and V is TRBV9; the D is unclear. Trimming took off 0 bases at V and 11 bases at J, with 14 bases between the two ends. CDR1 is SGDLS, CDR2 YYNGEE, per germline. This CDR3 comprises 13 residues. The CDR3 loop is CASSVGVGLRAFF. CDR3 in DNA: TGTGCCAGCAGCGTAGGTGTGGGTTTGAGGGCTTTCTTT.

This clone was observed a few times. The same CDR3 also results from other DNA sequences found in this sample. The chain recombines TRBV11-2 with TRBJ1-1; D uncertain. CDR1 SGHAT and CDR2 FQNNGV come from the germline V gene. The CDR3 covers 13 residues. Trimming removed 5 bases at V and 10 bases at J, with 17 bases between. The CDR3 bases are TGTGCCAGCAGCATCGGGTCGAGGGCGAGAGCTTTCTTT. Encoded protein: CASSIGSRARAFF.

The chain couples TRBV10-1 to TRBJ1-1; no firm D call. V lost 3 bases to trimming and J lost 4 bases, with 15 bases between them. CDR1 is WNHNN, CDR2 SYGVQD, per germline (reference sequence). The CDR3 has 15 amino acids. CDR3 nucleotides: TGCGCCAGCAGTGAAGACCCGGGGTGGGGCACTGAAGCTTTCTTT. Protein product: CASSEDPGWGTEAFF.

V is TRBV2 and J is TRBJ2-7; TRBD1 is a possible D gene (6 bases). Per the germline V gene, CDR1 is SNHLY and CDR2 is FYNNEI. Trimming took off 6 bases at V and 0 bases at J, with 12 bases between the two ends. This CDR3 has 14 residues. The CDR3 loop reads CASRMDRPSYEQYF. CDR3 sequence (DNA): TGTGCCAGCAGGATGGACAGACCCTCCTACGAGCAGTACTTC.

The genes are TRBV19 and TRBJ1-3, with 9 bases fitting TRBD1. The V segment lost 6 bases and the J segment 0 bases; nucleotides outside the gene matches: 6. Looked up from germline, CDR1 is LNHDA and CDR2 is SQIVND (reference sequence). This CDR3 region has 16 residues. In DNA, the CDR3 is TGTGCCAGTAGCTGGGACAGGGCCTTCTCTGGAAACACCATATATTTT. Encoded protein: CASSWDRAFSGNTIYF.

V usage is TRBV2 and J usage is TRBJ1-2; no definite D call. The V gene lost 5 bases and the J gene lost 10 bases, with 8 bases spanning the gap. This CDR3 comprises 10 residues. In germline, CDR1 is SNHLY, CDR2 FYNNEI. CDR3 bases: TGTGCCAGCAGTTATGACAACTACACCTTC. This sequence encodes CASSYDNYTF.

J is TRBJ1-1 and V is TRBV30, with D perhaps TRBD1 (6 bases). Germline assignment: CDR1 GTSNPN and CDR2 SVGIG (reference sequence). This CDR3 has 14 amino acids. Trimming cost V 2 bases and J 1 base, with 11 bases left between them. CDR3 DNA sequence: TGTGCCTGGAGTACCGGGACATCGAACACTGAAGCTTTCTTT. This sequence encodes CAWSTGTSNTEAFF.

The chain is built from TRBV6-4 and TRBJ2-2, with a weak D call TRBD1 (6 bases). The germline gives CDR1 MRHNA, CDR2 SNTAGT. The V end lost 8 bases, the J end lost 5 bases, and 18 bases lay between the germline ends. This CDR3 region has 15 residues. The CDR3 DNA sequence: TGTGCCAGCCATAGCCGGGACACCCGAACCGGGGAGCTGTTTTTT. The encoded protein is CASHSRDTRTGELFF.

The gene calls are TRBV27 and TRBJ1-1; 7 bases line up with TRBD1. CDR3 size: 13 residues. Losses at the gene ends were 9 bases for V and 12 bases for J; bases not matched to a gene: 16. The germline CDR1 and CDR2 sequences are MNHEY and SMNVEV (reference sequence). The CDR3 is CARGDRSIFDTFF. CDR3 in DNA: TGTGCCAGGGGGGACAGAAGCATATTTGATACTTTCTTT.